This T cell receptor (beta chain) emerged from a study of blood T cell repertoires in COVID-19. Clones were sequenced by immunoSEQ multiplex PCR, and TCRdb holds only the in-frame ones, with some missing. The sample consists of 150,000 or so clones, roughly 81% of them appearing once. V shed 5 bases, J shed 4 bases, and the junction held 12 bases outside the gene matches. The CDR3 loop spans 16 amino acids. CDR1 PRHDT and CDR2 FYEKMQ come from the germline V gene (reference sequence). What was sequenced was peripheral blood. The chain combines TRBV13 with TRBJ2-3; 7 positions match TRBD2. The receptor comes from a human donor with acute or convalescent COVID-19. The donor label of this sample is uncertain. CDR3 in amino acids: CASSRVHGGLADTQYF. In DNA, the CDR3 is TGTGCCAGCAGCCGTGTTCACGGGGGGTTGGCAGATACGCAGTATTTT.